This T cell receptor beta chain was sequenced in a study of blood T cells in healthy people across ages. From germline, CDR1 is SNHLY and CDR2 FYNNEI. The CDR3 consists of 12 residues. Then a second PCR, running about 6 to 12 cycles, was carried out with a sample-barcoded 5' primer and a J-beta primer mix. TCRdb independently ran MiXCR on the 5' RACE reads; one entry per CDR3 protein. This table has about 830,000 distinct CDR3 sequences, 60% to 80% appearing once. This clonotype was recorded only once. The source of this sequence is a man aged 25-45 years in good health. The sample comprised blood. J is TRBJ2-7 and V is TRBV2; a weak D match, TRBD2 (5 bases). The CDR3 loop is CGGWSGIYEQYF. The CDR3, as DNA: TGTGGAGGGTGGAGTGGAATCTACGAGCAGTACTTC.